Given below is one T cell receptor (beta chain) in context. This specimen belongs to a study of blood T cell repertoires in COVID-19. TCRdb's copy holds only in-frame clones and misses some; the assay was immunoSEQ multiplex PCR. The sample contains roughly 140,000 clones, approximately 91% of which appear only once. The CDR3 loop spans 15 amino acids. V lost 2 bases and J lost 5; bases outside the gene matches: 7. CDR1 and CDR2 (germline): SGHDT, YYEEEE. The rearrangement uses TRBV5-6 and TRBJ1-1; 9 bases are shared with TRBD1. Sequencing was carried out using peripheral blood. This sequence originates from a woman aged 70-85 years with acute or convalescent COVID-19. CDR3 region: CASSLGDRAGTEAFF. In DNA form, the CDR3 reads TGTGCCAGCAGCTTAGGGGACAGGGCGGGTACTGAAGCTTTCTTT.